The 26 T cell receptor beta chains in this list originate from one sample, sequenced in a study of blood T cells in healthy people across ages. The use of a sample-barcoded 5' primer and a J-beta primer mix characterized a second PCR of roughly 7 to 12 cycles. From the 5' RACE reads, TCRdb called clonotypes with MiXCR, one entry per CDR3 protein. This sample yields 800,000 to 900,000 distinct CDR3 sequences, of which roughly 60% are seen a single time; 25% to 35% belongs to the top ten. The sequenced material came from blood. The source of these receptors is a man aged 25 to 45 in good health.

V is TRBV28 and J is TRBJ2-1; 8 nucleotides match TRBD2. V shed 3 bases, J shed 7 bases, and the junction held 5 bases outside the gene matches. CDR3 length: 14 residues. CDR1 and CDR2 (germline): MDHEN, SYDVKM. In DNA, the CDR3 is TGTGCCAGCAGTTTCACGGGGGGGAGGAATGAGCAGTTCTTC. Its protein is CASSFTGGRNEQFF.

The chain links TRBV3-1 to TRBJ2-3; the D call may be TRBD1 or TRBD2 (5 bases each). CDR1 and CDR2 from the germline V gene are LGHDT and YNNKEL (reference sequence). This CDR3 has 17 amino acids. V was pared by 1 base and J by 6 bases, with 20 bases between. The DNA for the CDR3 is TGTGCCAGCAGCCAAGTCGGGGACCCGGAGTCCGCGGATACGCAGTATTTT. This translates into CASSQVGDPESADTQYF.

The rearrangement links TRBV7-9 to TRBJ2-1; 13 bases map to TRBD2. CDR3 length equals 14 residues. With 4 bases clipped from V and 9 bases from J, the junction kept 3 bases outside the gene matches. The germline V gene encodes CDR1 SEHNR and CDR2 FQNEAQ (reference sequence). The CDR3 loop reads CASSSWTSGGEQFF. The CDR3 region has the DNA TGTGCCAGCAGCTCCTGGACTAGCGGGGGTGAGCAGTTCTTC.

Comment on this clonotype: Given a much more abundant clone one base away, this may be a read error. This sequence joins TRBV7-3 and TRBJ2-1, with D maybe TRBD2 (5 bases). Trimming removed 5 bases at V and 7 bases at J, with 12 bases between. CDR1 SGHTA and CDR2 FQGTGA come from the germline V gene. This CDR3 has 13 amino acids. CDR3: CASSVSGRNEQFF. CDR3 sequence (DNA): TGTGCCAGCAGCGTAAGCGGACGGAATGAGCAGTTCTTC.

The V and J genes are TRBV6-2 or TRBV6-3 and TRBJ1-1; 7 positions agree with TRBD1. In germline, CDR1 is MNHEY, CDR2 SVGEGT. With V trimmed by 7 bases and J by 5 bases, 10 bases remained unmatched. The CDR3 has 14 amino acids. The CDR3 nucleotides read TGTGCCAGCACCTACGACAGGGAAATTACTGAAGCTTTCTTT. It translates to CASTYDREITEAFF.

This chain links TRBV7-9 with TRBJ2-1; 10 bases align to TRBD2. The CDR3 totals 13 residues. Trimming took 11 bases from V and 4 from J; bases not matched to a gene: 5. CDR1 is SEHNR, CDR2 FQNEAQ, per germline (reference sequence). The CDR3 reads CASKRGGYNEQFF. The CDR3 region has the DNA TGTGCCTCAAAGCGGGGGGGATACAATGAGCAGTTCTTC.

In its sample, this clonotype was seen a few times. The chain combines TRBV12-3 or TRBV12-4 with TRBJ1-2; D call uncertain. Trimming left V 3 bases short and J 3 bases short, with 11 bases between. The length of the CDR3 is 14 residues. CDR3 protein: CASSFGRTDYGYTF. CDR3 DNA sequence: TGTGCCAGCAGTTTTGGGCGGACTGACTATGGCTACACCTTC.

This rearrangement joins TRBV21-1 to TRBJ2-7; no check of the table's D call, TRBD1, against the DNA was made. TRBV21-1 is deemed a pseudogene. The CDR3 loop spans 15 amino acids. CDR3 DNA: TGTGCCAGCAGCGCCCACAGGGATCTCGAAGGAGAGCAGTACTTC. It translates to CASSAHRDLEGEQYF.

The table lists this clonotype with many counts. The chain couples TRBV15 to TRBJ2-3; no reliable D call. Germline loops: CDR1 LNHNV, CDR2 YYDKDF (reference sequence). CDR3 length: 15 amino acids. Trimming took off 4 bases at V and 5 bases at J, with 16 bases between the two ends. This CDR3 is CATSMPGPRRDTQYF. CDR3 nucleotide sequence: TGTGCCACCAGCATGCCGGGTCCTAGACGAGATACGCAGTATTTT.

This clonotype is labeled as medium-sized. For the CDR3, the DNA is TGTGCCTGGAGTCTTGGGGCAGGGGGTTCCGAGCAGTACTTC. Translated: CAWSLGAGGSEQYF. This chain links TRBV30 with TRBJ2-7; 7 bases match TRBD1. This CDR3 comprises 14 residues. V trimming: 2 bases; J trimming: 6 bases; junction bases outside the gene matches: 10. Germline lookup yields CDR1 GTSNPN and CDR2 SVGIG (reference sequence).

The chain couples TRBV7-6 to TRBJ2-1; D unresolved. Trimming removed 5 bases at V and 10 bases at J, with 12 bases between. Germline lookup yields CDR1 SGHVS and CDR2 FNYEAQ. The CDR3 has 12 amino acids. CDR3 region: CASSPVVGEQFF. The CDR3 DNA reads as TGTGCCAGCAGCCCCGTAGTGGGGGAGCAGTTCTTC.

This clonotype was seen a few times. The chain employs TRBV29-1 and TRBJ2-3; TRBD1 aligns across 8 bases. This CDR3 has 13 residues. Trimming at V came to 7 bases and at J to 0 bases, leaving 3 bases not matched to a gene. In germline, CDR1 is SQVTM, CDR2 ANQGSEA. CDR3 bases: TGCAGCGCAGGACAGGGTAGCACAGATACGCAGTATTTT. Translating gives CSAGQGSTDTQYF.

CDR3: CSVEGRRTDTQYF. For the CDR3, the DNA is TGCAGCGTTGAGGGACGGCGCACAGATACGCAGTATTTT. V gene TRBV29-1 combines with J gene TRBJ2-3, with D possibly being TRBD1 or TRBD2 (5 bases each). The CDR3 length is 13 residues. Germline V gene lookup returns CDR1 SQVTM and CDR2 ANQGSEA. V was shortened by 3 bases and J by 1 base, with 8 bases between the two germline ends.

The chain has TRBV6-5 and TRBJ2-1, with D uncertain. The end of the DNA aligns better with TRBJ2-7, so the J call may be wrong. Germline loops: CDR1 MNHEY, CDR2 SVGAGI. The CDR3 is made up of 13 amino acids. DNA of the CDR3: TGTGCCAGCAGTCGGACGGCGATCTACGAGCAGTACTTC. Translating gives CASSRTAIYEQYF.

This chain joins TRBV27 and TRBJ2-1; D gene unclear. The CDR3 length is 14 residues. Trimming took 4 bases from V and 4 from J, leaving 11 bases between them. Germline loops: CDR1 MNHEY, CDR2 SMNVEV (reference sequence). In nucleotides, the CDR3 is TGTGCCAGCAGTTCCGTGTCACGTTACAATGAGCAGTTCTTC. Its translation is CASSSVSRYNEQFF.

As DNA, the CDR3 is TGTGCCAGCAGCGTAGAGGCCCCCGGCCCCAGCAATGAGCAGTTCTTC. It codes for CASSVEAPGPSNEQFF. This sequence joins TRBV7-2 and TRBJ2-1; D uncertain. V was trimmed by 5 bases and J by 6 bases, leaving 20 bases between them. The CDR3 totals 16 residues. Germline loops: CDR1 SGHTA, CDR2 FQGNSA.

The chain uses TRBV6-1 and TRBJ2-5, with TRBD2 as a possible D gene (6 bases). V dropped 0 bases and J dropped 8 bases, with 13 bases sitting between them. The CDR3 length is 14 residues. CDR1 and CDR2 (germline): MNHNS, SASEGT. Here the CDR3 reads CASSEAGTRGTQYF. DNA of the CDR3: TGTGCCAGCAGTGAAGCAGGCACGCGGGGTACCCAGTACTTC.

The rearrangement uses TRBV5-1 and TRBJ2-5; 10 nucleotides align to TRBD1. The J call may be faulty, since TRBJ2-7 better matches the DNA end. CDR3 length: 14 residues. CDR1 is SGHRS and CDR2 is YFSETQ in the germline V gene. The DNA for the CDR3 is TGCGCCAGCAGCTACCGGACAGGGGGAAACGAGCAGTACTTC. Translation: CASSYRTGGNEQYF.

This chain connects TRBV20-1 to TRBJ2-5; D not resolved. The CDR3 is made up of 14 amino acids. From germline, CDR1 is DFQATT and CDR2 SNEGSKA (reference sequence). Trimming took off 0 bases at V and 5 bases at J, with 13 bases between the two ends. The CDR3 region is CSARDRTNRETQYF. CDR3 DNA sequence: TGCAGTGCTAGAGACAGAACAAACCGGGAGACCCAGTACTTC.

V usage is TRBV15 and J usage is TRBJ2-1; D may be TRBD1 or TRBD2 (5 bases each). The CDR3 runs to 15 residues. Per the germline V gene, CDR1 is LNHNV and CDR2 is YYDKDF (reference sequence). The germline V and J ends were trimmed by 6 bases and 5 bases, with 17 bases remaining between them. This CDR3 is CATSPRDGAHNEQFF. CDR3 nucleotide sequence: TGTGCCACCAGTCCTCGGGACGGGGCGCACAATGAGCAGTTCTTC.

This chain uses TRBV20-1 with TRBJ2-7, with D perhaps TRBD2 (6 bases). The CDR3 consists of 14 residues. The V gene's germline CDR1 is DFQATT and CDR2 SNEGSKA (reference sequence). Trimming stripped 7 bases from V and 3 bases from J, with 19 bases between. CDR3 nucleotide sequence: TGCAGTGGCGAGGAGGGGATCCGGGGCTACGAGCAGTACTTC. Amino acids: CSGEEGIRGYEQYF.

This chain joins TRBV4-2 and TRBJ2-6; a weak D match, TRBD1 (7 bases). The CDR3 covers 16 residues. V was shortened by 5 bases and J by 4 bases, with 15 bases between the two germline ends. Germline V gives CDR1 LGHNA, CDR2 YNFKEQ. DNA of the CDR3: TGTGCCAGCAGCTCCCACCAGGGGGGCGGGGCCAACGTCCTGACTTTC. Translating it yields CASSSHQGGGANVLTF.

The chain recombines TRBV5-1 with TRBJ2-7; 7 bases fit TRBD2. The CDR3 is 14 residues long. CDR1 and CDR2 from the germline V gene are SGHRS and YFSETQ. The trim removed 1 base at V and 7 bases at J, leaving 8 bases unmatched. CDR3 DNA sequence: TGCGCCAGCAGCTTGCGGACTAGGTATGATGAGCAGTACTTC. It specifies CASSLRTRYDEQYF.

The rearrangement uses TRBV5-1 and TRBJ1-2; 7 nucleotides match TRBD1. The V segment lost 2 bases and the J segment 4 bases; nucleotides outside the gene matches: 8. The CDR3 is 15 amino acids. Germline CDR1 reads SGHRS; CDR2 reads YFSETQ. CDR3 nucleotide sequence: TGCGCCAGCAGCTTAGAGGGGGCTGCAGTCTATGGCTACACCTTC. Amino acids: CASSLEGAAVYGYTF.

For the CDR3, the DNA is TGCAGTGCTACGGGACAGGGGGATAGCACAGATACGCAGTATTTT. Its protein is CSATGQGDSTDTQYF. The chain employs TRBV20-1 and TRBJ2-3; 11 bases are shared with TRBD1. Germline V gene data show CDR1 as DFQATT and CDR2 as SNEGSKA (reference sequence). V was clipped by 4 bases and J by 0 bases; unmatched bases: 3. This CDR3 comprises 15 residues.

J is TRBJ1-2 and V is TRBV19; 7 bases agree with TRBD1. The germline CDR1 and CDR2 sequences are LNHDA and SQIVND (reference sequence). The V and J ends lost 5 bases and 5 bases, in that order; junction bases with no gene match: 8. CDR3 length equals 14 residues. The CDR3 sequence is CASSPDRDRYGYTF. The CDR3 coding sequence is TGTGCCAGTAGTCCCGACAGGGACAGATATGGCTACACCTTC.